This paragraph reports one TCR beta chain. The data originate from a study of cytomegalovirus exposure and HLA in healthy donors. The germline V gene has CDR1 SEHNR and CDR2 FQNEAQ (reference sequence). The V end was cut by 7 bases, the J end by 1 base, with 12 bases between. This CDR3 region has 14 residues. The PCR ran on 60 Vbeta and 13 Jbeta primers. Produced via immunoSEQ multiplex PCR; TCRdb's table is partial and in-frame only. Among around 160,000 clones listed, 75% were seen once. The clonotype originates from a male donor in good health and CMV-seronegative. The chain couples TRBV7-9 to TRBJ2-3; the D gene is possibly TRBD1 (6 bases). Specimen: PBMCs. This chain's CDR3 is CASTLGAGTDTQYF. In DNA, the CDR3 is TGTGCCAGCACCCTGGGGGCGGGCACAGATACGCAGTATTTT.